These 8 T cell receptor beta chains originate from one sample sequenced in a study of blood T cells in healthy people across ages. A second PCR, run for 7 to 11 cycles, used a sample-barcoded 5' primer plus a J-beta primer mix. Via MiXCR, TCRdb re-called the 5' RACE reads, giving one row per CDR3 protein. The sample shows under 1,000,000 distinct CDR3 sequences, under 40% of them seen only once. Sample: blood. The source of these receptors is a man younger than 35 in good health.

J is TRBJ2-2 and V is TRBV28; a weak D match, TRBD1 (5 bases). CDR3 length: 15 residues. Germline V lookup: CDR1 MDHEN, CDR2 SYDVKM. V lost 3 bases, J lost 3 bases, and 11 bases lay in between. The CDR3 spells CASSLGQTYTGELFF. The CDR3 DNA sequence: TGTGCCAGCAGTTTGGGGCAAACATACACCGGGGAGCTGTTTTTT.

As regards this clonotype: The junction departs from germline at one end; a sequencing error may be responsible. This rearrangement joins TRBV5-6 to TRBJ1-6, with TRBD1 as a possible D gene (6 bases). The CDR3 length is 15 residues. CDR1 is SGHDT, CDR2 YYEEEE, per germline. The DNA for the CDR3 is TGTGCCAGCAGCGGGGGGCCCGGGTATAGTTCACTCCTCCACTTT. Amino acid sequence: CASSGGPGYSSLLHF.

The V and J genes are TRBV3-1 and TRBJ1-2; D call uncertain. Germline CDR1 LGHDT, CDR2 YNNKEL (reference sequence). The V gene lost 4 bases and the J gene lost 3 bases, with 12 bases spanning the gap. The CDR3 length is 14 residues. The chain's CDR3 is CASSPGGKDYGYTF. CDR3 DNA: TGTGCCAGCAGCCCGGGCGGAAAGGACTATGGCTACACCTTC.

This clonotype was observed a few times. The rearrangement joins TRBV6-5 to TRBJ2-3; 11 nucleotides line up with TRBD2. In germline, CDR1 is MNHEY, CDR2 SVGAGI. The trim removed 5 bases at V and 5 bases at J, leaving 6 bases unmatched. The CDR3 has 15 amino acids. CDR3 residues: CASSTPSGGRDTQYF. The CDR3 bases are TGTGCCAGCAGTACTCCTAGCGGGGGGAGAGATACGCAGTATTTT.

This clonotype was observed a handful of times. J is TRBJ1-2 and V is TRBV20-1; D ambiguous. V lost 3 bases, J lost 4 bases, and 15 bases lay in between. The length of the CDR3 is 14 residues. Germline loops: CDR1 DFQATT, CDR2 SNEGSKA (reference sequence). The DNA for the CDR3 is TGCAGTGCTAGGGACGGAAGCCTCGGCTATGGCTACACCTTC. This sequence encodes CSARDGSLGYGYTF.

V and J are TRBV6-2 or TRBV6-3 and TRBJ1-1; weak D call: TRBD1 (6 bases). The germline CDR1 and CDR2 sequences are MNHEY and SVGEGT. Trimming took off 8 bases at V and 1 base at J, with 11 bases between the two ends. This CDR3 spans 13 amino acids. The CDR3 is CASSGHPNTEAFF. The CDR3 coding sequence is TGTGCCAGCTCGGGACACCCGAACACTGAAGCTTTCTTT.

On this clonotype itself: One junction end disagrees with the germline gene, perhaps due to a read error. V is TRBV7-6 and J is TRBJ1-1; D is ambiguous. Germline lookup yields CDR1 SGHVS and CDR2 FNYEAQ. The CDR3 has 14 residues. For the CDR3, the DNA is TGTGCCGGCAGCTTAGAGACCGGGAACCCTGAAGCTTTCTTT. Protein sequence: CAGSLETGNPEAFF.

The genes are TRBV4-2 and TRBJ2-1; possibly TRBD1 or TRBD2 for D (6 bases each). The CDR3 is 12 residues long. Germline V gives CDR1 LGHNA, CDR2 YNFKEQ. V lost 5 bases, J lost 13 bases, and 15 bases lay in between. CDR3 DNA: TGTGCCAGCAGCAACCTAGGGGGGAGTCAGTTCTTC. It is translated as CASSNLGGSQFF.